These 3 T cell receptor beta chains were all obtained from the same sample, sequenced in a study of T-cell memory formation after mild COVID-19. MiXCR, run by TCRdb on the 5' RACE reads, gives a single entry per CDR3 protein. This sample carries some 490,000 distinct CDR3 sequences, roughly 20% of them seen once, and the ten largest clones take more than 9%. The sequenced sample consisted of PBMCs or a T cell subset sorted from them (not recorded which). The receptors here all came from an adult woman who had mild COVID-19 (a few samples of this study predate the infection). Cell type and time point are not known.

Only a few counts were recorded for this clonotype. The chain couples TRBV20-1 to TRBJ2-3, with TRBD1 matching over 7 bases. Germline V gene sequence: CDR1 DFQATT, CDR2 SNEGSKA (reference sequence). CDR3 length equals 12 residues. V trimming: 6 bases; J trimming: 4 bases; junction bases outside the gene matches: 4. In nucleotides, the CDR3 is TGCAGTGCAAACACAGGGGCAGATACGCAGTATTTT. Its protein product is CSANTGADTQYF.

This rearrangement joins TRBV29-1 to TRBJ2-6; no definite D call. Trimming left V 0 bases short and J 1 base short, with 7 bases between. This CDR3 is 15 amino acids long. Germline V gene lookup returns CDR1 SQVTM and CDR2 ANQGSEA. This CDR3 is CSVEDEGSGANVLTF. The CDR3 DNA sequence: TGCAGCGTTGAAGATGAAGGGTCTGGGGCCAACGTCCTGACTTTC.

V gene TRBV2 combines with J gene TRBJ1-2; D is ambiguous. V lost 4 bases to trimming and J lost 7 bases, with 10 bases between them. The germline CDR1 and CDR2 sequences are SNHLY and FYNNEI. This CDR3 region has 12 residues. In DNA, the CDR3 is TGTGCCAGCAGTGGGACTGCCGTTGGCTACACCTTC. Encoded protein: CASSGTAVGYTF.